This T cell receptor beta chain appears in the sequencing data of a study of post-analysis software for immune sequencing data. Study-level background: Some patients lacked subtype; others had relapsing-remitting, secondary progressive or progressive-relapsing disease.

A note on this clonotype: Its antigen is currently unknown.

Prepared TCR beta cDNA libraries contained unique molecular identifiers. The authors obtained some 500,000 cDNA molecules from roughly 1 to 10 million T cells. One entry per CDR3 protein results from TCRdb running MiXCR on the PCR reads. The sample lists 150,000 to 200,000 distinct CDR3 sequences, about 30% occurring once. Findings of the study overall: A handful of TRBV segments appeared more often in patients than in controls, and TRBV5-6, TRBV5-1 and TRBV20-1 were among these. Analysis by F measure revealed that same-batch samples clustered strongly together. Compared against controls, patients with multiple sclerosis displayed significantly lower normalized Chao1 diversity.

This CDR3 is 17 amino acids long. V was pared by 0 bases and J by 0 bases, with 16 bases between. The germline gives CDR1 DFQATT, CDR2 SNEGSKA (reference sequence). This sequence originates from a girl aged 10 to 17 with multiple sclerosis. Source material: blood. J is TRBJ2-3 and V is TRBV20-1, with D unclear. CDR3 protein: CSARDSIIGSSTDTQYF. The DNA of the CDR3 is TGCAGTGCTAGAGATTCCATCATAGGGTCGAGCACAGATACGCAGTATTTT.